Given below is one T cell receptor beta chain in context. Using a J-beta primer mix together with a sample-barcoded 5' primer, a second PCR was run for about 6 to 12 cycles. TCRdb re-derived calls from the 5' RACE reads in MiXCR, one entry per CDR3 protein. In the table there are a few hundred thousand distinct CDR3 sequences, approximately 30% of which are singletons. CDR1 is KGHDR, CDR2 SFDVKD, per germline. The CDR3 is 13 amino acids. V gave up 3 bases and J gave up 6 bases, with 11 bases separating them. This specimen comes from a study of blood T cells in healthy people across ages. V and J are TRBV24-1 and TRBJ2-7, with D maybe TRBD2 (5 bases). The source material was blood. This clonotype was obtained from a woman aged 70-85 years in good health. The CDR3 sequence: CATSDGPRGEQYF. CDR3 sequence (DNA): TGTGCCACCAGTGATGGGCCCCGGGGCGAGCAGTACTTC.